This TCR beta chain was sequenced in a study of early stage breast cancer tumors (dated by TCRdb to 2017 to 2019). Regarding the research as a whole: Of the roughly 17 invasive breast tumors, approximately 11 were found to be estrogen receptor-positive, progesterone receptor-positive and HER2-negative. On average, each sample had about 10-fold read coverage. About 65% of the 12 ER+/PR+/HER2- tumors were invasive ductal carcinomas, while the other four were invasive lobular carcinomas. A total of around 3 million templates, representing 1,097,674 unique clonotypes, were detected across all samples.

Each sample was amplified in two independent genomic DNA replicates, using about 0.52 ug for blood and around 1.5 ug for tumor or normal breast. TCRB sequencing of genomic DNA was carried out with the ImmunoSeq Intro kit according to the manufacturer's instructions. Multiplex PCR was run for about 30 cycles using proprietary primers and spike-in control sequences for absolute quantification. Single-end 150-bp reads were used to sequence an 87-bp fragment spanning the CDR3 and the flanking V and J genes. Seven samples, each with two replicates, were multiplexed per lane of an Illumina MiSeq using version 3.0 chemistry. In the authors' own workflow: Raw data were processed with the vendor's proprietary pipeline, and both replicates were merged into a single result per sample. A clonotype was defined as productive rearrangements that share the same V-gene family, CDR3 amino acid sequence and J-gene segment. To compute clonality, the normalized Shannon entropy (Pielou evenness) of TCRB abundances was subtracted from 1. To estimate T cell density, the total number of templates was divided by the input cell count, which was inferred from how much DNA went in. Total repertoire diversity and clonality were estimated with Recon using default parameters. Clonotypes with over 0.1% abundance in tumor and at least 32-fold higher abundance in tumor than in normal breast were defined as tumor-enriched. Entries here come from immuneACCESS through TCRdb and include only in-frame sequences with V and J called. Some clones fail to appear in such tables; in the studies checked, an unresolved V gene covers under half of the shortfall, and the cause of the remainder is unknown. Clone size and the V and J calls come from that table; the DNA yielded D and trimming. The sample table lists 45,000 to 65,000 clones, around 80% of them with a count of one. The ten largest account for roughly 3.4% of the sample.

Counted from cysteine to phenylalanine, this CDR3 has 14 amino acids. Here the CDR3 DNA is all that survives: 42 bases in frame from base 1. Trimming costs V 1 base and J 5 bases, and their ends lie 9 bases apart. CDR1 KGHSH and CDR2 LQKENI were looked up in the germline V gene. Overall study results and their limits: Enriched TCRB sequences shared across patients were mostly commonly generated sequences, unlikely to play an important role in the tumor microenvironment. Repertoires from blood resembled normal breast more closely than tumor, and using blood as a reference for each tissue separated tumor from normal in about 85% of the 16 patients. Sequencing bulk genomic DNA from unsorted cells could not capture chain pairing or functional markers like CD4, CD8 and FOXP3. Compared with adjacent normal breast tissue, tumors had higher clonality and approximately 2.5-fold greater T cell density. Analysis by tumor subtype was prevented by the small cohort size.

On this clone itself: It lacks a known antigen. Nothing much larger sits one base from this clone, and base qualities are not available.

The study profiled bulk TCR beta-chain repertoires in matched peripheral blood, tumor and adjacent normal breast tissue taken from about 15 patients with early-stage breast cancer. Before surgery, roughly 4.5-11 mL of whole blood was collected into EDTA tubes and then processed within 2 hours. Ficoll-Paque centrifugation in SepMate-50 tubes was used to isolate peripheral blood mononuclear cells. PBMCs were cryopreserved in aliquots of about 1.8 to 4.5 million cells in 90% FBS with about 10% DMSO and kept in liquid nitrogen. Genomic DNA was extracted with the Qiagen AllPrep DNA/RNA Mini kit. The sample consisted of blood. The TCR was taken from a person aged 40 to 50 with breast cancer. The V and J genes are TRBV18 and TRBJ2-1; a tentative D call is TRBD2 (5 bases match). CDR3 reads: CASSPQTRDNEQFF. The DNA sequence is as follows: TGTGCCAGCTCACCACAAACTAGGGACAATGAGCAGTTCTTC.